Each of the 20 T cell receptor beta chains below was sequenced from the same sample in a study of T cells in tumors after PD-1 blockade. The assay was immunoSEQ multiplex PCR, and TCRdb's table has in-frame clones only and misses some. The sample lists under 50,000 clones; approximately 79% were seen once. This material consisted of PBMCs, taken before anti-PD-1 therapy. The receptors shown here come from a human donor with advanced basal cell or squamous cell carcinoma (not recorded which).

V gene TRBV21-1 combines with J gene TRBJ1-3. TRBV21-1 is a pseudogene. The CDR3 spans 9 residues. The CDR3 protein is CARRNTIYF. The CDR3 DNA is TGTGCCAGACGAAACACCATATATTTT.

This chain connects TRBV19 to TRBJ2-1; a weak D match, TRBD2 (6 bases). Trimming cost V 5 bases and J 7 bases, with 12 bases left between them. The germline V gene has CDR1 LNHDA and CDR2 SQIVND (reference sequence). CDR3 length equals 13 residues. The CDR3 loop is CASSFTSWNEQFF. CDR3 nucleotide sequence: TGTGCCAGTAGTTTCACTAGCTGGAATGAGCAGTTCTTC.

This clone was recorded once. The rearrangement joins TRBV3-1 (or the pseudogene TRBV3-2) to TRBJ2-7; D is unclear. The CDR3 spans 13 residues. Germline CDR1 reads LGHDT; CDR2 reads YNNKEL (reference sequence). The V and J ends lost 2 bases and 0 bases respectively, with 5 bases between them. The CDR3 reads CASSQRSSYEQYF. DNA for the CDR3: TGTGCCAGCAGCCAACGGAGCTCCTACGAGCAGTACTTC.

The CDR3 is CASSLGTLGGNIQYF. The CDR3 DNA follows: TGTGCCAGCAGCTTAGGGACCCTGGGAGGAAACATTCAGTACTTC. The chain couples TRBV11-3 to TRBJ2-4; D may be TRBD2 (6 bases). The V end was cut by 1 base, the J end by 6 bases, with 13 bases between. Per the germline V gene, CDR1 is SGHNT and CDR2 is YENEEA. This CDR3 has 15 residues.

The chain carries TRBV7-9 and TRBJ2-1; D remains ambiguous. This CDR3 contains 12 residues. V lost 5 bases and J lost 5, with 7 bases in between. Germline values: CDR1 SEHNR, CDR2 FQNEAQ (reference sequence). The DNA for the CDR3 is TGTGCCAGCAGCAGCTTAAACAATGAGCAGTTCTTC. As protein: CASSSLNNEQFF. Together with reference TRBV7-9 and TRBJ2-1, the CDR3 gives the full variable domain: DTGVSQNPRHKITKRGQNVTFRCDPISEHNRLYWYRQTLGQGPEFLTYFQNEAQLEKSRLLSDRFSAERPKGSFSTLEIQRTEQGDSAMYLCASSSLNNEQFFGPGTRLTVL.

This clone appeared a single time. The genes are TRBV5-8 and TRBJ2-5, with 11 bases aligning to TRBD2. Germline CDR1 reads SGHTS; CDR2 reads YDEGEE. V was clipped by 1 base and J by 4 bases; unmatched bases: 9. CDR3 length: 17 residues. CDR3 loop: CASSLLVAGGVAETQYF. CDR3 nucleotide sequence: TGTGCCAGCAGCTTGCTGGTAGCGGGGGGGGTTGCAGAGACCCAGTACTTC.

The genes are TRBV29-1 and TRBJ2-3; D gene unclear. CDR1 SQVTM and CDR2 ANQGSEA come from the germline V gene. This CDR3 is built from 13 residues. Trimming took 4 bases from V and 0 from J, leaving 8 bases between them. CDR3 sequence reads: CSVAPDSTDTQYF. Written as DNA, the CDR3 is TGCAGCGTTGCCCCGGACAGCACAGATACGCAGTATTTT.

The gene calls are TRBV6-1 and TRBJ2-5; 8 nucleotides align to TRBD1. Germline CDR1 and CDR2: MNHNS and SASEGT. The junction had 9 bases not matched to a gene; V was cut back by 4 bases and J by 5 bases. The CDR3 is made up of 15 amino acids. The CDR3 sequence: CASSAETGVGETQYF. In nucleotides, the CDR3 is TGTGCCAGCAGTGCCGAGACAGGGGTCGGTGAGACCCAGTACTTC.

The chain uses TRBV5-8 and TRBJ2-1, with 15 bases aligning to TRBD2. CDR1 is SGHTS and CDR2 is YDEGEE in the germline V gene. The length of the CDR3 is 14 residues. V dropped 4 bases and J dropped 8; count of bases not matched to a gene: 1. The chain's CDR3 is CASSRTSGRDEQFF. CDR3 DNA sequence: TGTGCCAGCAGCCGGACTAGCGGGAGGGATGAGCAGTTCTTC.

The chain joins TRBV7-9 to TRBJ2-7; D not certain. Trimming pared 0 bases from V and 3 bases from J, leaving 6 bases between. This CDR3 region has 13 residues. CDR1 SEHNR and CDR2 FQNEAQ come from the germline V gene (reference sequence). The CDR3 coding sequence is TGTGCCAGCAGCTTAGCTAGTGACTACGAGCAGTACTTC. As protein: CASSLASDYEQYF.

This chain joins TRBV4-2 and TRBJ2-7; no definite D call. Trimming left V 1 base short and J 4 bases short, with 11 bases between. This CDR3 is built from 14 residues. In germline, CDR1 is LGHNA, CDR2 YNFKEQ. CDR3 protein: CASSQVGSFYEQYF. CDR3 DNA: TGTGCCAGCAGCCAAGTGGGCAGCTTTTACGAGCAGTACTTC.

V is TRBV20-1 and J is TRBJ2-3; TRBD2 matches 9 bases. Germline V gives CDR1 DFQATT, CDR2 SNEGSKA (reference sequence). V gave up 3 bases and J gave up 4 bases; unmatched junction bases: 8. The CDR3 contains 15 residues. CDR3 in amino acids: CSASPPSGNPDTQYF. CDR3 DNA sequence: TGCAGTGCTAGTCCACCTAGCGGGAACCCAGATACGCAGTATTTT.

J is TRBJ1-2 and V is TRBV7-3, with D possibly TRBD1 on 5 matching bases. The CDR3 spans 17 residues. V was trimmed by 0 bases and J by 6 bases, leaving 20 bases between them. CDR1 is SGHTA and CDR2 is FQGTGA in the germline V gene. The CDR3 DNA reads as TGTGCCAGCAGCTTAACACAGGAAAGGGGAACTATGGATGGCTACACCTTC. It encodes CASSLTQERGTMDGYTF. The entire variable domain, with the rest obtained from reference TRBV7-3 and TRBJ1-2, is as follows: GAGVSQTPSNKVTEKGKYVELRCDPISGHTALYWYRQSLGQGPEFLIYFQGTGAADDSGLPNDRFFAVRPEGSVSTLKIQRTERGDSAVYLCASSLTQERGTMDGYTFGSGTRLTVV.

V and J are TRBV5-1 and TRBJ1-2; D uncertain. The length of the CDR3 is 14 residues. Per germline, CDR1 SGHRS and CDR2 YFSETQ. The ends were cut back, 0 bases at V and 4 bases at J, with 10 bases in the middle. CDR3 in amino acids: CASSLVTPGYGYTF. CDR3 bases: TGCGCCAGCAGCTTGGTGACTCCCGGCTATGGCTACACCTTC.

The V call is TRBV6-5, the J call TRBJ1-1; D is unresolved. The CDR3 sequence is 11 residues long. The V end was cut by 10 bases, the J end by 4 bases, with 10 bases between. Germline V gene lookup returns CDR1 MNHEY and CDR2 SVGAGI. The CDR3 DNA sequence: TGTGCCAACGGTCGGGGCACTGAAGCTTTCTTT. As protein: CANGRGTEAFF.

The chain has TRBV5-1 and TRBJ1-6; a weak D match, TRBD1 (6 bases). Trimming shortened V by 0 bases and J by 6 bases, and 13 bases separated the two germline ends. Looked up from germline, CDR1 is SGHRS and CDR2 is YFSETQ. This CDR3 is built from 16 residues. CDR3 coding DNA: TGCGCCAGCAGCTTGGTCGGGACACATACTAATTCACCCCTCCACTTT. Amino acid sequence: CASSLVGTHTNSPLHF.

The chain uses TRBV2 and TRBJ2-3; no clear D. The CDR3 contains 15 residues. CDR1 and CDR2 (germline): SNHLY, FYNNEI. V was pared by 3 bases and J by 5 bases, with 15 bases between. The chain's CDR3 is CASSEFNVFKDTQYF. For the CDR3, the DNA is TGTGCCAGCAGTGAGTTTAATGTTTTCAAAGATACGCAGTATTTT.

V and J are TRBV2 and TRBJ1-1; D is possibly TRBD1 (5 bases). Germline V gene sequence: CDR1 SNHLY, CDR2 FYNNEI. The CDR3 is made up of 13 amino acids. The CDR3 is CIRAGRKITEAFF. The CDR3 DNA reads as TGTATCAGGGCGGGACGAAAAATCACTGAAGCTTTCTTT.

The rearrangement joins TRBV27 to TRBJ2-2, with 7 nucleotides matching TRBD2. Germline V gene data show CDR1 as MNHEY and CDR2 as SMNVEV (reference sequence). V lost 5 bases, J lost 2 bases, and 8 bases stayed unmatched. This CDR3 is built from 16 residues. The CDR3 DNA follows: TGTGCCAGCAGTATTCGTCTAGCGGCCAACACCGGGGAGCTGTTTTTT. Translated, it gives CASSIRLAANTGELFF.

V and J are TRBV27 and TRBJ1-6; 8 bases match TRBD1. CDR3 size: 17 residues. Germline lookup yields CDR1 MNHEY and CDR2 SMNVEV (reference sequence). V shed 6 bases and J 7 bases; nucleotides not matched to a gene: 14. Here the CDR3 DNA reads TGTGCCAGCAGCTTCCGAGTGGTGGGACAGGTGAATTCACCCCTCCACTTT. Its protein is CASSFRVVGQVNSPLHF.